In this sample, the clone carrying this T cell receptor (beta chain) turned up once. V lost 11 bases to trimming and J lost 0 bases; unmatched junction nucleotides: 13. This CDR3 is 16 amino acids long. CDR1 is MDHEN and CDR2 is SYDVKM in the germline V gene. This specimen comes from a study of shared clonotypes between healthy human individuals. Turning to the study itself: Three plates each covered CD4 naive and memory; CD8 naive two, CD8 memory one.

Donors, healthy HIV-negative adults, lacked recent acute infections or vaccinations. Method: immunoSEQ multiplex PCR; TCRdb's copy keeps in-frame clones and lacks some. The sample contains 2 million to 3 million clones, roughly 93% of which appear only once. This receptor was taken from a man aged 18-30 years in good health. Some clones in this sample may be carry-over from other donors' samples. This chain uses TRBV28 with TRBJ2-7; 10 bases map to TRBD2. The material sequenced was naive CD4+ T cells from PBMCs. Subset in this sample: CD45RA+ positively selected. CDR3 bases: TGTGCCGTCCTACCCACTAGCGGGAAAGGCTCCTACGAGCAGTACTTC. This encodes CAVLPTSGKGSYEQYF.